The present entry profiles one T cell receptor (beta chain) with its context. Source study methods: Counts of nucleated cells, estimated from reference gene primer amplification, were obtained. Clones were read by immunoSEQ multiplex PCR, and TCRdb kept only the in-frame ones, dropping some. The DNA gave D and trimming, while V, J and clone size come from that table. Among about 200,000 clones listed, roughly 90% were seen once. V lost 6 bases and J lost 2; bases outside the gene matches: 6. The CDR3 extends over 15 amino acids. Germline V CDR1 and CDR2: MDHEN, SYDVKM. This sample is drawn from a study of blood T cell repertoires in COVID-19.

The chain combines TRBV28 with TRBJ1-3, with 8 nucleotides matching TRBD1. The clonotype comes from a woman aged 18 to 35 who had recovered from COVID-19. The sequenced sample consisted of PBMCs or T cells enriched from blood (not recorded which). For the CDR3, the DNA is TGTGCCAGCAGAGATACAGGGGGAACTGGAAACACCATATATTTT. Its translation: CASRDTGGTGNTIYF.